This entry concerns a single T cell receptor gamma chain. The antigen remains unidentified. RNA was extracted from the cells and then reverse transcribed. CDR3 amplicons came from multiplex PCR with pooled V-gene forward and constant-region reverse primers. TCRdb used CATT to re-call clones from the multiplex PCR reads. The table records some 11,000 gamma-chain clones, about 46% of them present only once. This sample was taken from a study of Vδ1+ human thymocytes. After alphabeta T cell depletion, CD3+ Vdelta1+ Vdelta2- thymocytes were sorted. Study-wide points: Unexpected Vdelta2 sequences could cause misinterpretation of bulk repertoire data. Thymic TRG and TRD repertoires appeared highly polyclonal. TRD repertoires were essentially private, unlike widely shared TRG clonotypes. Approximately 20% of thymic delta-chain sequences were Vdelta2, with few Vdelta3, unlike blood Vdelta1+ controls.

The CDR3 runs to 14 residues. The V gene end was trimmed by 1 base and the J gene end by 4 bases; junction bases not matched to a gene: 7. Germline CDR1 is EGSNGY and CDR2 is YDSYNSKV. This clonotype was sampled from a boy in the first two years of life who had congenital heart surgery. The chain carries TRGV2 and TRGJ1 or TRGJ2. Because TCRdb records no J gene, it was assigned here through a match of the DNA to germline. Input material: Vdelta1+ gamma-delta thymocytes from the thymus. Noted subset: FACS-sorted CD3+ TCRalphabeta- TCRVdelta1+ TCRVdelta2- thymocytes. The CDR3 spells CATWDGPEYYKKLF. CDR3 sequence (DNA): TGTGCCACCTGGGACGGACCCGAGTATTATAAGAAACTCTTT.